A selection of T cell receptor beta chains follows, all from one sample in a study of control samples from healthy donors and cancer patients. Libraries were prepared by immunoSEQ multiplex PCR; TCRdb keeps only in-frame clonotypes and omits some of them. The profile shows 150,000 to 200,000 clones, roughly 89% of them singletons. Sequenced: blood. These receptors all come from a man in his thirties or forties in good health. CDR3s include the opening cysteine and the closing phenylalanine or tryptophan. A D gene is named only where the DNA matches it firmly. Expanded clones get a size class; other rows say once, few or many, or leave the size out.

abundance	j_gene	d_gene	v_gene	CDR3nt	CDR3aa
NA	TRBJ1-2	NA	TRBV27	TGTGCCAGCAGTTTAAGCCTGGGACGCCTGGCTGGCTACACCTTC	CASSLSLGRLAGYTF
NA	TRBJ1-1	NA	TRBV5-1	TGCGCCAGCAGCTTGGAGGCCCGAACTATGAACACTGAAGCTTTCTTT	CASSLEARTMNTEAFF
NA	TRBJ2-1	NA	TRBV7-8	TGTGCCAGCAGCTTATTCGGTTTTAATAGCGCCGGTGAGCAGTTCTTC	CASSLFGFNSAGEQFF
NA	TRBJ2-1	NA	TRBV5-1	TGCGCCAGCACCTCGGGCATCCTTCTCAGAGATGAGCAGTTCTTC	CASTSGILLRDEQFF
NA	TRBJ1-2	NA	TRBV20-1	TGCAGTGCTAGCAGGGGAAGGGGCTACACCTTC	CSASRGRGYTF
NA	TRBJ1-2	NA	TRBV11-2	TGTGCCAGCCGCGATCCGGGGGGGGCTGATAGTGGCTACACCTTC	CASRDPGGADSGYTF
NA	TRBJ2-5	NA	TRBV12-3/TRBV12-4	TGTGCCAGCAGTCCAGACCGGCAGACCCAGTACTTC	CASSPDRQTQYF
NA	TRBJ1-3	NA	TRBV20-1	TGTCAGGGGAAAGCTGGAAACACCATATATTTT	CQGKAGNTIYF
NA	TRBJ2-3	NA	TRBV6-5	TGTGCCAGCAGTTACTCACAGCACACAGATACGCAGTATTTT	CASSYSQHTDTQYF
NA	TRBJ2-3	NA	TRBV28	TGTGCCAGCAGTACTCAAGGGACAGATACGCAGTATTTT	CASSTQGTDTQYF
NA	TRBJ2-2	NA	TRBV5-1	TGCGCCAGCAGCTTGGGGACAGCGAACACCGGGGAGCTGTTTTTT	CASSLGTANTGELFF
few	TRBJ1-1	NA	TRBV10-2	TGCGCCAGCAGTGAGTCGGAGGGATCCACTGAAGCTTTCTTT	CASSESEGSTEAFF
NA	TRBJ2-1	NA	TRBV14	TGTGCCAGCAGCCAATTAGGGACTGGGGTCAATGAGCAGTTCTTC	CASSQLGTGVNEQFF
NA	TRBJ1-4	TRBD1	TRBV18	TGTGCCAGCTCTCTCGGGACAGGGAATGAAAAACTGTTTTTT	CASSLGTGNEKLFF
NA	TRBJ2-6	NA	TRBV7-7	TGTGCCAGCAGCTTAACTAGCCCCTCTGGGGCCAACGTCCTGACTTTC	CASSLTSPSGANVLTF
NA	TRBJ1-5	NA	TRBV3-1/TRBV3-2	TGTGCCAGCAGCGACGGGTATAGCAATCAGCCCCAGCATTTT	CASSDGYSNQPQHF
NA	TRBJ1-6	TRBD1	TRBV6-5	TGTGCCAGCAGTTACTCCCTGGGACAGGGTGGTTCACCCCTCCACTTT	CASSYSLGQGGSPLHF
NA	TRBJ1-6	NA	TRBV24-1	TGTGCCACCGGGAACACAAATAATTCACCCCTCCACTTT	CATGNTNNSPLHF
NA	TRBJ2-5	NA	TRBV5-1	TGCGCCAGCAGCTCAACGTACCAAGAGACCCAGTACTTC	CASSSTYQETQYF
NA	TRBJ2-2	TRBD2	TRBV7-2	TGTGCCAGCAGCGTTAGGCGCCATGGACTAGCGGCGAACACCGGGGAGCTGTTTTTT	CASSVRRHGLAANTGELFF
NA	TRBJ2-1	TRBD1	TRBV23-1	TGCGCCAGCAGCGAAAATTCCGGGACAGGGTGTCCGTATGAGCAGTTCTTC	CASSENSGTGCPYEQFF
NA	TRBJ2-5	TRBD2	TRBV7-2	TGTGCCAGCAGCTCCGGTCTAGCGGTAAATCAAGAGACCCAGTACTTC	CASSSGLAVNQETQYF
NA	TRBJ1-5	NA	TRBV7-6	TGTGCCAGCAGCTTAGCCGGTGGGGGCAATCAGCCCCAGCATTTT	CASSLAGGGNQPQHF
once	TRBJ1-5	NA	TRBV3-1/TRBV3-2	TGTGCCAGCAGCCAAGGTGTCAGGGACAATCAGCCCCAGCATTTT	CASSQGVRDNQPQHF
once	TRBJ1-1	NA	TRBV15	TGTGCCACCAGCAGAGGAAACCATAAATCGACTGAAGCTTTCTTT	CATSRGNHKSTEAFF
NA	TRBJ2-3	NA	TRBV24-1	TGTGCCACCAGTGATTTGCCCCCCCGCACAGATACGCAGTATTTT	CATSDLPPRTDTQYF
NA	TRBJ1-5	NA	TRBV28	TGTGCCAGCAGTTCTCGACTGAGCAATCAGCCCCAGCATTTT	CASSSRLSNQPQHF
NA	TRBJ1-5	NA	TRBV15	TGTGCCACCAGCAGGGGGATAACCCGGGAGCCCCAGCATTTT	CATSRGITREPQHF
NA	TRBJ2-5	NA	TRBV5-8	TGTGCCAGCAGCTTGAAGGTGGCGGGGGCTCAAGAGACCCAGTACTTC	CASSLKVAGAQETQYF
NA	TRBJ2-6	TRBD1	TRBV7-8	TGTGCCAGCAGCCCTTGGGACAGAACCTCTGGGGCCAACGTCCTGACTTTC	CASSPWDRTSGANVLTF
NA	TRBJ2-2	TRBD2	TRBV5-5	TGTGCCAGCATATCACTGACTAGCCGTAGAACCGGGGAGCTGTTTTTT	CASISLTSRRTGELFF
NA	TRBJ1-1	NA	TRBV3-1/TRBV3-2	TGTGCCAGCAGCCGTCAAAGGAATGGTGAAGCTTTCTTT	CASSRQRNGEAFF